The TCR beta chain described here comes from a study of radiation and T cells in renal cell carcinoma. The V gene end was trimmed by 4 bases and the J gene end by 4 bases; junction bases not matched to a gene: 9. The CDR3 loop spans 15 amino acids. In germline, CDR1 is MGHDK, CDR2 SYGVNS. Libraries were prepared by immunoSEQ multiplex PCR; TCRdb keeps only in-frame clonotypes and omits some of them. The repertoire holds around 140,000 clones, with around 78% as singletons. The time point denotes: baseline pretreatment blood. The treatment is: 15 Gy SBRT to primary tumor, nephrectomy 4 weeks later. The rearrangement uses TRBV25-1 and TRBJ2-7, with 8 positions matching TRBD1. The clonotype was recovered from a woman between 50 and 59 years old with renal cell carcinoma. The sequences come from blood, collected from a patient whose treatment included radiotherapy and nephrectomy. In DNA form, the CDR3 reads TGTGCCAGCAGTGCGTCCAGGGGGCTTCCTTACGAGCAGTACTTC. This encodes CASSASRGLPYEQYF.